Each of the 26 T cell receptor beta chains below was sequenced from the same sample in a study of shared clonotypes between healthy human individuals. Assay: immunoSEQ multiplex PCR; the TCRdb copy retains only in-frame clones and omits some. The sample consists of some 2.3 million clones, approximately 95% of them appearing once. The sample consisted of naive CD4+ T cells from PBMCs. Documented subset: CD45RA+ positively selected. These receptor sequences come from a man in his late teens or twenties in good health. Some clones in this sample may be carry-over from other donors' samples.

The gene calls are TRBV6-4 and TRBJ1-1, with D maybe TRBD1 (5 bases). This CDR3 is built from 17 residues. Looked up from germline, CDR1 is MRHNA and CDR2 is SNTAGT. The ends were cut back, 0 bases at V and 6 bases at J, with 20 bases in the middle. CDR3 sequence reads: CASSDSESLTGGAEAFF. The CDR3 DNA reads TGTGCCAGCAGTGACTCGGAGTCCCTGACGGGGGGGGCTGAAGCTTTCTTT.

In its sample, this clone was seen once. This chain connects TRBV25-1 to TRBJ2-3; 12 nucleotides align to TRBD2. The germline CDR1 and CDR2 sequences are MGHDK and SYGVNS. The CDR3 is 16 amino acids. V lost 2 bases to trimming and J lost 0 bases; unmatched junction nucleotides: 0. CDR3 in amino acids: CASSEGLAGSTDTQYF. The CDR3 nucleotides are TGTGCCAGCAGTGAAGGACTAGCGGGAAGCACAGATACGCAGTATTTT.

V is TRBV5-1 and J is TRBJ2-2, with D perhaps TRBD2 (5 bases). CDR1 is SGHRS, CDR2 YFSETQ, per germline. Trimming pared 0 bases from V and 6 bases from J, leaving 9 bases between. This CDR3 spans 14 amino acids. The CDR3 DNA reads TGCGCCAGCAGCTTGGGGGCTAGCTCCGGGGAGCTGTTTTTT. Translated: CASSLGASSGELFF.

Remarks on this clone: The same CDR3 also results from other DNA sequences found in this sample. V is TRBV5-1 and J is TRBJ2-1; 7 bases match TRBD2. With V trimmed by 0 bases and J by 4 bases, 1 base remained unmatched. The CDR3 length is 14 residues. The germline V gene encodes CDR1 SGHRS and CDR2 YFSETQ. The CDR3 nucleotides read TGCGCCAGCAGCTTGGCCGGGAGGTACAATGAGCAGTTCTTC. Translated: CASSLAGRYNEQFF.

The CDR3 DNA reads TGCAGCGTTGACAGGACAATGTACAATGAGCAGTTCTTC. This codes for CSVDRTMYNEQFF. The V and J genes are TRBV29-1 and TRBJ2-1; TRBD1 is a possible D gene (5 bases). Looked up from germline, CDR1 is SQVTM and CDR2 is ANQGSEA. The CDR3 covers 13 residues. V lost 3 bases to trimming and J lost 4 bases, with 10 bases between them.

The chain recombines TRBV11-1 with TRBJ2-3, with TRBD1 identical over 8 bases. The CDR3 spans 15 residues. Germline V gene data show CDR1 as SGHAT and CDR2 as FQDESV (reference sequence). J was trimmed by 6 bases and V by 5 bases; bases with no gene match: 10. CDR3 residues: CASSPYTGGLDTQYF. In DNA form, the CDR3 reads TGTGCCAGCAGCCCTTACACAGGGGGATTGGATACGCAGTATTTT.

The chain combines TRBV13 with TRBJ2-7; 8 positions agree with TRBD1. Trimming at V came to 5 bases and at J to 5 bases, leaving 11 bases not matched to a gene. The CDR3 is 15 amino acids. Germline CDR1 and CDR2: PRHDT and FYEKMQ (reference sequence). This CDR3 reads CASSPQGAGGHEQYF. Here the CDR3 DNA reads TGTGCCAGCAGCCCCCAGGGGGCAGGGGGCCACGAGCAGTACTTC.

Concerning this clone: Other DNA sequences in the same sample also yield this CDR3. The chain combines TRBV5-1 with TRBJ2-1, with D tentatively TRBD1 (5 bases). Looked up from germline, CDR1 is SGHRS and CDR2 is YFSETQ. This CDR3 is built from 12 residues. V shed 1 base and J shed 8 bases, with 7 bases lying between them. The CDR3 sequence is CASSLQGDEQFF. The CDR3 coding sequence is TGCGCCAGCAGCTTGCAGGGCGATGAGCAGTTCTTC.

V gene TRBV28 combines with J gene TRBJ2-1; the D gene is possibly TRBD1 (5 bases). This CDR3 contains 13 residues. Per germline, CDR1 MDHEN and CDR2 SYDVKM. Between the trimmed V and J ends, which lost 1 base and 9 bases, there was a span of 10 bases. DNA of the CDR3: TGTGCCAGCAGTTTATCAGGGATTATTGAGCAGTTCTTC. Its protein is CASSLSGIIEQFF.

This clone was counted a few times. This sequence joins TRBV2 and TRBJ1-1; 11 positions match TRBD1. Germline V gene lookup returns CDR1 SNHLY and CDR2 FYNNEI. The CDR3 is made up of 15 amino acids. Trimming cost V 3 bases and J 4 bases; bases outside gene matches: 4. The CDR3 nucleotides read TGTGCCAGCAGTGAGCGGGACAGGGGGATCACTGAAGCTTTCTTT. Its translation: CASSERDRGITEAFF.

The CDR3 DNA reads TGTGCCAGCAGCTTTGCCGGTTTCTACGAGCAGTACTTC. Translating gives CASSFAGFYEQYF. The chain combines TRBV5-4 with TRBJ2-7; no clear D. The CDR3 has 13 amino acids. The germline V gene encodes CDR1 SGHNT and CDR2 YYREEE (reference sequence). The V and J ends lost 2 bases and 3 bases respectively, with 9 bases between them.

The genes are TRBV11-1 and TRBJ2-6; 10 nucleotides match TRBD1. Germline V lookup: CDR1 SGHAT, CDR2 FQDESV (reference sequence). Trimming took 5 bases from V and 3 from J; bases not matched to a gene: 7. This CDR3 has 17 residues. CDR3 nucleotide sequence: TGTGCCAGCAGCCACCCGACAGGGGGCGGTGGGGCCAACGTCCTGACTTTC. It translates to CASSHPTGGGGANVLTF. Filled out from reference TRBV11-1 and TRBJ2-6, the complete variable domain reads EAEVAQSPRYKITEKSQAVAFWCDPISGHATLYWYRQILGQGPELLVQFQDESVVDDSQLPKDRFSAERLKGVDSTLKIQPAELGDSAMYLCASSHPTGGGGANVLTFGAGSRLTVL.

The rearrangement uses TRBV4-1 and TRBJ2-5; D call uncertain. Per the germline V gene, CDR1 is MGHRA and CDR2 is YSYEKL. There are 15 residues in the CDR3. Between the trimmed V and J ends, which lost 1 base and 0 bases, there was a span of 9 bases. DNA for the CDR3: TGCGCCAGCAGCCAAGGAAGCATTTACCAAGAGACCCAGTACTTC. Its protein is CASSQGSIYQETQYF.

The J gene is TRBJ2-5, the V gene TRBV11-3; a weak D match, TRBD1 (6 bases). The V end lost 5 bases, the J end lost 5 bases, and 12 bases lay between the germline ends. Per the germline V gene, CDR1 is SGHNT and CDR2 is YENEEA. The CDR3 is 13 amino acids. CDR3 amino acids: CASSGGLGETQYF. The DNA of the CDR3 is TGTGCCAGCAGCGGGGGCCTCGGCGAGACCCAGTACTTC.

Details on this clone: At one end the junction does not follow the germline gene, possibly because of a read error. This sequence joins TRBV11-2 and TRBJ2-7; 11 bases agree with TRBD1. The CDR3 runs 14 residues. Germline lookup yields CDR1 SGHAT and CDR2 FQNNGV. CDR3 sequence (DNA): TGTGCCAGCCGAGGTTCCGGGACAGGGGGGGAGCTGTACTTC. It translates to CASRGSGTGGELYF.

V gene TRBV10-3 combines with J gene TRBJ2-7, with D perhaps TRBD1 or TRBD2 (5 bases each). V was clipped by 8 bases and J by 3 bases, with 17 bases between them. This CDR3 is built from 14 residues. Germline lookup yields CDR1 ENHRY and CDR2 SYGVKD. CDR3 loop: CAISLGTGRYEQYF. The CDR3 DNA follows: TGTGCCATCTCTCTCGGGACGGGCCGCTACGAGCAGTACTTC.

Concerning this clone: This same CDR3 is encoded by further DNA sequences in the sample. The V and J genes are TRBV9 and TRBJ2-7; 10 bases map to TRBD2. Germline lookup yields CDR1 SGDLS and CDR2 YYNGEE. The CDR3 length is 16 residues. With V trimmed by 0 bases and J by 2 bases, 5 bases remained unmatched. Here the CDR3 reads CASSVGSSGGTYEQYF. As DNA, the CDR3 is TGTGCCAGCAGCGTAGGGTCTAGCGGGGGCACCTACGAGCAGTACTTC.

V usage is TRBV7-2 and J usage is TRBJ2-7, with 11 bases lining up with TRBD2. V gave up 1 base and J gave up 4 bases; unmatched junction bases: 6. Germline V gene sequence: CDR1 SGHTA, CDR2 FQGNSA. This CDR3 comprises 16 residues. CDR3 loop: CASSLVPSGRTYEQYF. The CDR3 DNA reads as TGTGCCAGCAGCTTAGTCCCTAGCGGGAGGACTTACGAGCAGTACTTC.

As to this clone: Other nucleotide sequences from this sample produce the same CDR3. CDR3 in amino acids: CASSLGRDEQYF. The CDR3 DNA reads as TGCGCCAGCAGCTTGGGCAGGGACGAGCAGTACTTC. The chain employs TRBV5-1 and TRBJ2-7; tentative D call: TRBD1 (5 bases). Per the germline V gene, CDR1 is SGHRS and CDR2 is YFSETQ. This CDR3 contains 12 residues. The ends were cut back, 0 bases at V and 5 bases at J, with 6 bases in the middle.

In regard to this clone: Other DNA sequences in the same sample also yield this CDR3. This chain uses TRBV5-1 with TRBJ2-5; 11 bases are a match to TRBD2. This CDR3 region has 16 residues. Trimming cost V 0 bases and J 4 bases; bases outside gene matches: 5. The V gene's germline CDR1 is SGHRS and CDR2 YFSETQ. The CDR3 coding sequence is TGCGCCAGCAGCTTGGTACTAGCGGGAGTGGGAGAGACCCAGTACTTC. Protein: CASSLVLAGVGETQYF. The full variable domain, in which reference TRBV5-1 and TRBJ2-5 provide the parts outside the CDR3, is KAGVTQTPRYLIKTRGQQVTLSCSPISGHRSVSWYQQTPGQGLQFLFEYFSETQRNKGNFPGRFSGRQFSNSRSEMNVSTLELGDSALYLCASSLVLAGVGETQYFGPGTRLLVL.

This sequence joins TRBV9 and TRBJ2-4, with a weak D call TRBD1 (5 bases). CDR1 is SGDLS and CDR2 is YYNGEE in the germline V gene. Trimming stripped 0 bases from V and 5 bases from J, with 12 bases between. This CDR3 contains 15 residues. The CDR3 DNA reads TGTGCCAGCAGCGTAGCTCCGACAGCAGAAAACATTCAGTACTTC. Encoded protein: CASSVAPTAENIQYF.

The chain has TRBV10-3 and TRBJ2-3; TRBD2 aligns across 9 bases. The germline V gene has CDR1 ENHRY and CDR2 SYGVKD. The CDR3 totals 17 residues. V lost 2 bases, J lost 8 bases, and 14 bases stayed unmatched. Here the CDR3 DNA reads TGTGCCATCAGTGAGCCTCCGGGGACTAGCAGGCCATTTACGCAGTATTTT. Translation: CAISEPPGTSRPFTQYF.

The chain is built from TRBV9 and TRBJ2-5; no firm D call. In germline, CDR1 is SGDLS, CDR2 YYNGEE. V was pared by 0 bases and J by 4 bases, with 13 bases between. The CDR3 consists of 15 residues. CDR3 in amino acids: CASSVAGRWGETQYF. CDR3 coding DNA: TGTGCCAGCAGCGTAGCTGGCAGGTGGGGAGAGACCCAGTACTTC. The full variable domain, with the rest looked up from reference TRBV9 and TRBJ2-5, is DSGVTQTPKHLITATGQRVTLRCSPRSGDLSVYWYQQSLDQGLQFLIQYYNGEERAKGNILERFSAQQFPDLHSELNLSSLELGDSALYFCASSVAGRWGETQYFGPGTRLLVL.

The chain recombines TRBV5-8 with TRBJ2-3, with 8 bases lining up with TRBD2. CDR1 and CDR2 (germline): SGHTS, YDEGEE. The CDR3 runs 16 residues. V lost 5 bases to trimming and J lost 0 bases; unmatched junction nucleotides: 8. The CDR3 DNA reads TGTGCCAGCAGTCGAACACTAGCGGAGAGCACAGATACGCAGTATTTT. Its translation: CASSRTLAESTDTQYF.

The gene calls are TRBV11-2 and TRBJ1-1; D uncertain. V lost 4 bases to trimming and J lost 1 base, with 7 bases between them. CDR3 length equals 13 residues. CDR1 is SGHAT and CDR2 is FQNNGV in the germline V gene. The CDR3 loop reads CASSSRPNTEAFF. The DNA of the CDR3 is TGTGCCAGCAGCTCTCGGCCGAACACTGAAGCTTTCTTT.

The rearrangement joins TRBV5-1 to TRBJ1-6; D unclear. Germline CDR1 SGHRS, CDR2 YFSETQ. The germline V and J ends were trimmed by 1 base and 5 bases, with 16 bases remaining between them. This CDR3 comprises 17 residues. The DNA of the CDR3 is TGCGCCAGCAGCTTGACGGCACCTCCGCTTGATAATTCACCCCTCCACTTT. This encodes CASSLTAPPLDNSPLHF.